The source of this TCR beta chain is a study of CD8 T cells in ankylosing spondylitis. TCRdb re-derived calls from the 5' RACE reads in MiXCR, one entry per CDR3 protein. Counted here are roughly 400,000 distinct CDR3 sequences, under 25% occurring once; the ten biggest clones make up about 17%. With regard to this clonotype: What it binds is not known.

This CDR3 has 15 residues. Germline CDR1 SGHAT, CDR2 FQNNGV. V was clipped by 2 bases and J by 7 bases; unmatched bases: 8. Points from the study as a whole: Seemingly characteristic of ankylosing spondylitis blood was a TCR beta motif consisting of several highly homologous variants.

The chain joins TRBV11-2 to TRBJ2-7; 10 nucleotides agree with TRBD2. The TCR sequence derives from a male donor with ankylosing spondylitis. Specimen: blood, either unsorted or a sorted T cell fraction (not recorded which). CDR3 DNA sequence: TGTGCCAGCAGCTTATGGGCTAGCGGGAGTGGGGAGCAGTACTTC. Residues: CASSLWASGSGEQYF.